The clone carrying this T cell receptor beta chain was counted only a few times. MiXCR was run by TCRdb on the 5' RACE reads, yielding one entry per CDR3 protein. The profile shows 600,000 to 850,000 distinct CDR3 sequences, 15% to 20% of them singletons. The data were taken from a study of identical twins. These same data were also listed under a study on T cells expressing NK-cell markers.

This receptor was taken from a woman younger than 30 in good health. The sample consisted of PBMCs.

The CDR3 loop reads CASSAGQDHSPLHF. DNA of the CDR3: TGTGCCAGCAGCGCCGGACAGGACCATTCACCCCTCCACTTT. The rearrangement links TRBV7-9 to TRBJ1-6; 7 bases map to TRBD1. Trimming at V came to 5 bases and at J to 8 bases, leaving 6 bases not matched to a gene. The CDR3 covers 14 residues. In germline, CDR1 is SEHNR, CDR2 FQNEAQ (reference sequence).